The 2 T cell receptor beta chains below all came from one sample that was sequenced in a study of T-cell reconstitution after alpha-beta-depleted transplantation in children. The TCRbeta library was prepared with unique molecular identifiers. Via MiXCR, TCRdb re-called the PCR reads, giving one row per CDR3 protein. The sample has 500,000 to 600,000 distinct CDR3 sequences, about 17% seen once. Sequenced material: PBMCs from the stem cell graft donor, taken from the stem cell graft. The receptors originated from a human donor who donated a stem cell graft to a child with acute lymphoblastic leukemia.

This clonotype was observed a few times. CDR3 nucleotide sequence: TGTGCCTGGAGTGCCGAGGGAGATACGCAGTATTTT. Translation: CAWSAEGDTQYF. This sequence joins TRBV30 and TRBJ2-3, with a possible D match to TRBD2 (5 bases). CDR3 length equals 12 residues. Germline lookup yields CDR1 GTSNPN and CDR2 SVGIG (reference sequence). The ends were cut back, 1 base at V and 5 bases at J, with 7 bases in the middle.

The chain uses TRBV6-1 and TRBJ2-1, with 9 bases identical to TRBD2. CDR1 is MNHNS, CDR2 SASEGT, per germline. The junction had 14 bases not matched to a gene; V was cut back by 11 bases and J by 6 bases. The CDR3 runs to 15 residues. The CDR3 DNA is TGTGCCTCCCATAGCGGGAGTATAGGGTCCAATGAGCAGTTCTTC. Translated, it gives CASHSGSIGSNEQFF.